This T cell receptor (beta chain) was obtained from a study of T cells after yellow fever vaccination (dated by TCRdb to about 2019). About the full investigation: The SMART-Seq v4 Ultra Low Input RNA kit was used to prepare libraries from fractions with low cell numbers. To follow T-cell clones before and after both primary and booster YFV17D yellow fever vaccination, bulk TCR alpha and beta repertoires underwent longitudinal sequencing. The cohort comprised two healthy male donors, one aged 18 to 30 and one aged 30 to 39 years. Blood samples were taken at several timepoints before and after primary and secondary immunization, and bulk PBMC replicates and cell subsets were isolated.

TCR cDNA was synthesized by 5'RACE template switching, through which a universal primer site and unique molecular identifiers were introduced. Priming of cDNA synthesis was performed from both the TCR alpha and TCR beta constant segments. Library amplification involved two PCR steps, and the second step added sample barcodes and sequencing adapters. Libraries were sequenced on Illumina HiSeq 2500 (2x100 bp) or NovaSeq (2x150 bp). In the source study's methods: Demultiplexing of reads and collapsing into UMI consensus sequences were performed with MIGEC, and V(D)J alignment was carried out with MiXCR. Vaccine-responding clonotypes were defined with edgeR using replicate PBMC samples, requiring FDR below 0.01 and a log2 fold change above 5 up to day 15. Each bulk clonotype received a CD4 or CD8 identity based on whether the sequenced CD4 or CD8 repertoire contained that clonotype at higher abundance. TCRdb passed the public sequencing reads through fastp at Q25 and MiXCR, retaining productive beta sequences. All rows with the same CDR3 protein become a single entry with the most common DNA and genes. Here the V and J calls rest on TCRdb's processing, not on the authors' analysis. For this sample the table gives 500,000 to 650,000 distinct CDR3 sequences, of which 17% were detected only once. The ten largest clones add up to 17% of the sample.

Remarks on this clonotype: Its binding antigen is unknown. Per-base quality was not reported, and no clone a single base away is much larger than it.

Including the terminal cysteine and phenylalanine, the CDR3 comprises 14 residues. Only the CDR3 DNA is retained, 42 bases long and in frame from the first base. Trimming removed 2 bases from V and 8 bases from J, leaving 15 bases between the germline ends. The germline V gene (reference sequence) provides CDR1 SEHNR and CDR2 FQNEAQ. The investigation overall reported the following: A small fraction of clonotypes showed up in both the CD4 and CD8 compartments, probably as a result of convergent recombination. Most clones expanded after primary vaccination (around 96% of CD4 and 88% of CD8) were re-detected after the booster, suggesting that broad memory maintenance occurred. Compared with the primary T-cell response, the secondary T-cell response was faster but weaker, reaching its peak on day 5 rather than on day 15. Only two donors were included in the study, so the extent to which the findings can be generalized is limited. FACS-sorted repertoires could contain abundant contaminating clonotypes from the bulk population, so computational filtering was required.

The sample's treatment or condition label, in plain terms: live attenuated yellow fever vaccine strain. At each blood-draw timepoint, two biological replicates of bulk PBMCs were obtained. PBMCs were isolated from peripheral blood using a standard Ficoll-Paque protocol. RNA was extracted with TriZol from bulk PBMCs, CD4 and CD8 fractions, and dextramer-positive and dextramer-negative fractions. The sample here was PBMCs, taken 4 to 5 days after the first yellow fever vaccination. The TCR sequence derives from a man aged 18-30 years who received the YFV17D yellow fever vaccine. This sequence uses TRBV7-9 and TRBJ1-2; the D gene is unclear. CDR3 protein: CASSLPRASRGYTF. In nucleotide form, the sequence is TGTGCCAGCAGCTTACCCCGGGCGTCTCGCGGCTACACCTTC.